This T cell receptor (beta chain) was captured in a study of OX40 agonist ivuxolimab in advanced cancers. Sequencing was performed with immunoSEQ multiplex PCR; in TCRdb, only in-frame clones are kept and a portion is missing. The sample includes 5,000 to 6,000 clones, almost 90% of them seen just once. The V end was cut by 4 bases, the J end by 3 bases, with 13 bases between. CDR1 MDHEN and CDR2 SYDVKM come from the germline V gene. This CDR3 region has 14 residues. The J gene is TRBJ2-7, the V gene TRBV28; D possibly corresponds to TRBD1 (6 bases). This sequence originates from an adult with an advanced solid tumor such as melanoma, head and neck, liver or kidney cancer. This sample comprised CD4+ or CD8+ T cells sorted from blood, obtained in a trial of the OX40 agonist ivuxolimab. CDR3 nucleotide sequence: TGTGCCAGCAGTTCGCCGGGACAAATCTACGAGCAGTACTTC. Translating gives CASSSPGQIYEQYF.